The T cell receptor (beta chain) under discussion was sequenced for a study of circulating CD8 cells and anti-PD-1 response in melanoma (dated by TCRdb to the early 2020s). Some background on the complete study: Nivolumab was given to patients intravenously at 3 mg/kg every 2 weeks. In on-treatment samples, a biotinylated anti-human IgG4 antibody was used to detect PD-1. Responders were defined as patients showing complete or partial responses, and non-responders as patients showing stable or progressive disease (RECIST v1.1). Of the 13 patients in the melanoma cohort, seven received anti-PD-1 as first-line therapy and six had prior targeted therapy or immunotherapy. The TCR repertoire analysis was performed on around eleven melanoma patients, comprising 7 non-responders and 4 responders.

Using a BD FACSAria II cell sorter, four subsets defined by PD-1 and/or TIGIT were sorted out of live CD3+CD8+TCRalphabeta+ cells. To characterize relevance to anti-PD-1 therapy response, circulating CD8 T cells were sorted into four subsets based on PD-1 and TIGIT expression. Both TCR alpha and TCR beta chains were sequenced from each sorted CD8 T-cell subset. Peripheral blood was drawn before the first anti-PD-1 injection and after two and four injections. Ficoll gradient centrifugation was used to isolate PBMCs immediately. Until use, PBMCs were stored frozen in liquid nitrogen in RPMI containing around 19% FCS and around 10% DMSO. After thawing, PBMCs were stained with a viability dye plus antibodies against CD3, CD8alpha, TCRalphabeta, PD-1 and TIGIT. Total RNA was extracted with the RNeasy Kit, and a RIN above 7 was reached by every sample. V sheds 4 bases and J sheds 3 bases, leaving 4 bases between their ends. The CDR3, from cysteine to phenylalanine, totals 11 residues. This entry keeps only the CDR3 DNA: 33 bases, framed from base 1. The germline V gene (reference sequence) yields MNHNY for CDR1 and SVGAGI for CDR2.

The instrument was a NextSeq 500. Starting from about 16 ng of total RNA, TCR libraries were made with the QIAseq Immune Repertoire RNA Library Kit, Human TCR Panel. TCR libraries were sequenced on an Illumina NextSeq with a Mid Output V2 kit, and asymmetric 261x41 paired-end reads were used. Every TCR library was diluted to approximately 4 nM, then pooled, denatured and loaded at roughly 1 pM. In the original analysis: Processing of the TCR FASTQ files took place in the QIAGEN GeneGlobe Data Analysis Center, and downstream analysis was done in R 3.5.2. To get clonality, Shannon entropy was normalized by the log of the number of unique productive sequences and the result was subtracted from one. TRA or TRB clonotypes differing in abundance between baseline and M1 were identified within each subset by Fisher exact tests at 5% FDR. Differentially abundant clonotypes were grouped as emerging, expanding, contracting or non-expanding/contracting. Morisita's overlap index was used to measure how much repertoires overlapped between patients. TCRdb reprocessing: public reads trimmed at Q25 with fastp, clones called with MiXCR, in-frame beta chains kept. Each CDR3 protein appears once, grouped with its most common genes and DNA. TCRdb assigned the V and J calls; the authors' analysis was not used. The sample records some 750 distinct CDR3 sequences, around 13% of which are singletons. The top ten hold approximately 40% of the sample.

The full study reports these points: Only baseline and M1 samples, drawn from a small cohort with few responders, went into the published TCR repertoire comparisons. Repertoires were mostly private between subsets, with fewer than 7% of TRB clonotypes shared at M1, and the greatest sharing occurred between DPOS and TIGIT. Because tumor material was not accessible, tumor reactivity was instead assessed by peptide assays on expanded sorted subsets. Because material was limited, experiments were generally done without replicates. Both treatment-naive and previously treated patients were included in the cohort, and this mixing was noted by the authors as something that could influence results. The DNEG repertoire was the most diverse; PD-1 and DPOS showed similar, higher clonality, and TIGIT repertoires were the least diverse.

On this clonotype: It has no known antigen specificity. Base quality data are lacking; no much larger clone is found one base away.

The receptor chain draws on TRBV6-6 and TRBJ2-7, with the D gene call left open. This receptor was identified in a human donor with melanoma. The sample consisted of CD8+ T cells from PBMCs, taken at baseline or after one month of anti-PD-1 therapy (not recorded which). The base sequence is TGTGCCAGCAGTTCCTACTACGAGCAGTACTTC. It translates to CASSSYYEQYF.